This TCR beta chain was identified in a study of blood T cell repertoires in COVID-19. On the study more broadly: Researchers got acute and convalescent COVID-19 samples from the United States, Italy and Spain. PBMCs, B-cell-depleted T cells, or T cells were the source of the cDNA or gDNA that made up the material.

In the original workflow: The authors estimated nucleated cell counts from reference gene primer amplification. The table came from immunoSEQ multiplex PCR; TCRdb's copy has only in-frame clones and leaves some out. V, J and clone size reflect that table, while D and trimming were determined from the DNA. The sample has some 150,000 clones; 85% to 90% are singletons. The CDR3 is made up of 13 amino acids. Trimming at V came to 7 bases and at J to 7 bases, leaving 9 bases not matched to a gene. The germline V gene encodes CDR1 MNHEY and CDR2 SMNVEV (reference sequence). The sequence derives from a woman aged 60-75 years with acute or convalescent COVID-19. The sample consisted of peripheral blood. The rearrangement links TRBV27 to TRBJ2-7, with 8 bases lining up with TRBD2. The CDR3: CASKYGGALEQYF. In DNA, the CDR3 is TGTGCCAGCAAGTACGGGGGGGCGCTTGAGCAGTACTTC.